These 29 T cell receptor beta chains came from one sample sequenced in a study of CD8 T cells in ankylosing spondylitis. TCRdb recomputed calls from the 5' RACE reads with MiXCR, one row per CDR3 protein. The sample has about 280,000 distinct CDR3 sequences, 20% seen once. The sample consisted of blood, either unsorted or a sorted T cell fraction (not recorded which). These receptor sequences come from a male donor with ankylosing spondylitis or in good health (not recorded which).

This clonotype was observed a few times. The chain carries TRBV12-3 or TRBV12-4 and TRBJ2-5, with TRBD1 identical over 7 bases. The J segment lost 5 bases and the V segment lost 6 bases, leaving 12 bases of the junction unmatched. This CDR3 contains 15 residues. This CDR3 reads CASSPRQGRTETQYF. Written as DNA, the CDR3 is TGTGCCAGCAGCCCCAGACAGGGAAGGACGGAGACCCAGTACTTC.

The chain carries TRBV18 and TRBJ2-2, with D perhaps matching TRBD1 (5 bases). Trimming took off 1 base at V and 3 bases at J, with 9 bases between the two ends. In germline, CDR1 is KGHSH, CDR2 LQKENI. This CDR3 has 15 residues. The CDR3 region has the DNA TGTGCCAGCTCACCACGGCAGGGCTACACCGGGGAGCTGTTTTTT. Translating it yields CASSPRQGYTGELFF.

This sequence joins TRBV9 and TRBJ2-3, with 8 bases fitting TRBD1. CDR3 length: 16 amino acids. Germline loops: CDR1 SGDLS, CDR2 YYNGEE. V lost 0 bases to trimming and J lost 1 base; unmatched junction nucleotides: 4. CDR3 nucleotides: TGTGCCAGCAGCGTAGGGACAGGGACCCGCACAGATACGCAGTATTTT. Translation gives CASSVGTGTRTDTQYF.

As DNA, the CDR3 is TGTGCCAGCAGTTTTGGACAGGTGGACGAGCAGTACGTC. This translates into CASSFGQVDEQYV. V and J are TRBV12-3 or TRBV12-4 and TRBJ2-7; 7 nucleotides match TRBD1. V was clipped by 3 bases and J by 5 bases; unmatched bases: 4. This CDR3 is built from 13 residues.

The chain uses TRBV20-1 and TRBJ2-1; tentatively, D is TRBD1 (5 bases). The CDR3 extends over 14 amino acids. Trimming took off 1 base at V and 9 bases at J, with 16 bases between the two ends. The germline V gene has CDR1 DFQATT and CDR2 SNEGSKA (reference sequence). The CDR3 region has the DNA TGCAGTGCTAGAGGGGGCCTTAGTGCCGGTGAGCAGTTCTTC. Translated, it gives CSARGGLSAGEQFF.

The V gene is TRBV5-1, the J gene TRBJ1-2; 9 positions agree with TRBD1. This CDR3 comprises 16 residues. Trimming at V came to 4 bases and at J to 4 bases, leaving 11 bases not matched to a gene. CDR1 is SGHRS, CDR2 YFSETQ, per germline. This CDR3 reads CASSLHRTGATYGYTF. As DNA, the CDR3 is TGCGCCAGCAGCCTCCACAGGACAGGGGCAACCTATGGCTACACCTTC. Drawing the rest from reference TRBV5-1 and TRBJ1-2, the complete variable domain is KAGVTQTPRYLIKTRGQQVTLSCSPISGHRSVSWYQQTPGQGLQFLFEYFSETQRNKGNFPGRFSGRQFSNSRSEMNVSTLELGDSALYLCASSLHRTGATYGYTFGSGTRLTVV.

The J gene is TRBJ2-5, the V gene TRBV21-1; the table's D call, TRBD2, has no DNA check behind it. TRBV21-1 is given as a pseudogene. This CDR3 is built from 13 residues. CDR3 coding DNA: TGTGCCAGCTGCAAGGGGAGCCAAGAGACCCAGTACTTC. Amino acids: CASCKGSQETQYF.

A word on this clonotype: This may come from a read error, since a much larger clone is one base off. This chain uses TRBV28 with TRBJ1-1; perhaps TRBD1 as D (5 bases). Germline assignment: CDR1 MDHEN and CDR2 SYDVKM. This CDR3 contains 13 residues. V was shortened by 3 bases and J by 5 bases, with 10 bases between the two germline ends. The CDR3 region has the DNA TGTGCCAGCAGTTTCGAGGGGAGGACTGAAGCTTTCTTT. It translates to CASSFEGRTEAFF.

This chain uses TRBV12-5 with TRBJ2-3; D call uncertain. The CDR3 sequence is 14 residues long. Germline assignment: CDR1 LGHNT and CDR2 FRNRAP. Trimming cost V 1 base and J 2 bases, with 7 bases left between them. DNA of the CDR3: TGTGCTAGTGGTTTGGGGGTCAACACAGATACGCAGTATTTT. It is translated as CASGLGVNTDTQYF.

The V and J genes are TRBV5-1 and TRBJ2-6; a weak D match, TRBD1 (6 bases). V shed 2 bases and J shed 0 bases, with 12 bases lying between them. Per germline, CDR1 SGHRS and CDR2 YFSETQ. The length of the CDR3 is 17 residues. The CDR3 DNA is TGCGCCAGCAGCTTTGGCAGGGGACACTCTGGGGCCAACGTCCTGACTTTC. This encodes CASSFGRGHSGANVLTF.

This chain uses TRBV28 with TRBJ1-2; 9 bases are shared with TRBD1. CDR3 size: 14 residues. Germline lookup yields CDR1 MDHEN and CDR2 SYDVKM. The junction had 3 bases not matched to a gene; V was cut back by 1 base and J by 6 bases. The CDR3 DNA follows: TGTGCCAGCAGTTTATTAGGGACAGGGAATGGCTACACCTTC. It encodes CASSLLGTGNGYTF.

The rearrangement uses TRBV5-1 and TRBJ2-3, with 8 bases that match TRBD1. CDR1 and CDR2 from the germline V gene are SGHRS and YFSETQ. V lost 2 bases, J lost 4 bases, and 6 bases stayed unmatched. The CDR3 has 15 amino acids. The DNA for the CDR3 is TGCGCCAGCAGCTTCCTGGACAGGGCGCCAGATACGCAGTATTTT. Its protein is CASSFLDRAPDTQYF.

This clonotype has just a few counts. The chain is built from TRBV20-1 and TRBJ2-2; D remains ambiguous. The CDR3 is made up of 14 amino acids. Germline-derived CDR1 and CDR2 are DFQATT and SNEGSKA (reference sequence). V gave up 5 bases and J gave up 0 bases, with 10 bases separating them. In DNA, the CDR3 is TGCAGTGCTGTCGACGGGTCGAACACCGGGGAGCTGTTTTTT. Its translation is CSAVDGSNTGELFF.

This clonotype was recorded a few times. The rearrangement links TRBV5-1 to TRBJ1-2; D unresolved. CDR1 and CDR2 from the germline V gene are SGHRS and YFSETQ. Trimming shortened V by 0 bases and J by 2 bases, and 11 bases separated the two germline ends. This CDR3 is 15 amino acids long. The CDR3 sequence: CASSLGRERNYGYTF. The CDR3 DNA follows: TGCGCCAGCAGCTTGGGACGGGAACGGAACTATGGCTACACCTTC.

This clonotype was counted between two and nine times. The chain's CDR3 is CASSLVEGPYNEQFF. Here the CDR3 DNA reads TGCGCCAGCAGCTTGGTGGAGGGGCCTTACAATGAGCAGTTCTTC. The V and J genes are TRBV5-1 and TRBJ2-1; the D gene is possibly TRBD2 (6 bases). Germline values: CDR1 SGHRS, CDR2 YFSETQ. The CDR3 covers 15 residues. V lost 0 bases, J lost 4 bases, and 11 bases lay in between. Based on the CDR3 plus reference TRBV5-1 and TRBJ2-1, the full variable domain is KAGVTQTPRYLIKTRGQQVTLSCSPISGHRSVSWYQQTPGQGLQFLFEYFSETQRNKGNFPGRFSGRQFSNSRSEMNVSTLELGDSALYLCASSLVEGPYNEQFFGPGTRLTVL.

This chain joins TRBV6-5 and TRBJ1-5; the match to TRBD1 covers 7 bases. In germline, CDR1 is MNHEY, CDR2 SVGAGI. Unmatched junction bases numbered 7, after V lost 0 bases and J lost 8 bases. This CDR3 has 15 residues. The chain's CDR3 is CASSYSRQGIEPQHF. The CDR3, as DNA: TGTGCCAGCAGTTACTCGCGACAGGGCATCGAGCCCCAGCATTTT.

The chain carries TRBV5-1 and TRBJ1-1; D ambiguous. V was trimmed by 1 base and J by 1 base, leaving 17 bases between them. The CDR3 extends over 17 amino acids. Germline-derived CDR1 and CDR2 are SGHRS and YFSETQ. For the CDR3, the DNA is TGCGCCAGCAGCTTGCCTGATACCCTTTTCTCGAACACTGAAGCTTTCTTT. Translating gives CASSLPDTLFSNTEAFF.

In this sample, this clonotype turned up a few times. The V call is TRBV2, the J call TRBJ2-3; no reliable D call. This CDR3 has 18 residues. The germline gives CDR1 SNHLY, CDR2 FYNNEI. Trimming shortened V by 7 bases and J by 1 base, and 24 bases separated the two germline ends. CDR3 loop: CASIIKGLRSWGTDTQYF. The DNA of the CDR3 is TGTGCCAGCATAATAAAAGGGCTCAGGAGTTGGGGCACAGATACGCAGTATTTT. The full variable domain, in which reference TRBV2 and TRBJ2-3 provide the parts outside the CDR3, is EPEVTQTPSHQVTQMGQEVILRCVPISNHLYFYWYRQILGQKVEFLVSFYNNEISEKSEIFDDQFSVERPDGSNFTLKIRSTKLEDSAMYFCASIIKGLRSWGTDTQYFGPGTRLTVL.

V is TRBV6-1 and J is TRBJ2-5; TRBD1 or TRBD2 may be the D gene (5 bases each). The CDR3 runs 13 residues. CDR1 is MNHNS and CDR2 is SASEGT in the germline V gene. Trimming stripped 8 bases from V and 4 bases from J, with 14 bases between. The chain's CDR3 is CASGRDQRETQYF. CDR3 coding DNA: TGTGCCAGCGGTCGGGACCAGAGAGAGACCCAGTACTTC.

The chain links TRBV19 to TRBJ1-4, with TRBD1 identical over 9 bases. This CDR3 spans 16 amino acids. CDR1 and CDR2 (germline): LNHDA, SQIVND (reference sequence). The V gene end was trimmed by 3 bases and the J gene end by 5 bases; junction bases not matched to a gene: 7. The CDR3 protein is CASSIGTGLGNEKLFF. Written as DNA, the CDR3 is TGTGCCAGTAGTATCGGGACAGGGCTGGGAAATGAAAAACTGTTTTTT.

Only a few counts were recorded for this clonotype. CDR3 in DNA: TGCAGTGCCAAACGGAGCAATCAGCCCCAGCATTTT. It yields the protein CSAKRSNQPQHF. This rearrangement joins TRBV20-1 to TRBJ1-5; D is unresolved. CDR1 DFQATT and CDR2 SNEGSKA come from the germline V gene (reference sequence). Between the trimmed V and J ends, which lost 6 bases and 1 base, there was a span of 7 bases. This CDR3 has 12 amino acids.

This clonotype was recorded a few times. The genes are TRBV28 and TRBJ2-6; 8 bases fit TRBD1. The V and J ends lost 2 bases and 2 bases, in that order; junction bases with no gene match: 2. The CDR3 spans 16 residues. Germline V gene data show CDR1 as MDHEN and CDR2 as SYDVKM. The DNA of the CDR3 is TGTGCCAGCAGTTTACAGGGGGCTACTGGGGCCAACGTCCTGACTTTC. It is translated as CASSLQGATGANVLTF. Complete variable domain (other parts from reference TRBV28 and TRBJ2-6): DVKVTQSSRYLVKRTGEKVFLECVQDMDHENMFWYRQDPGLGLRLIYFSYDVKMKEKGDIPEGYSVSREKKERFSLILESASTNQTSMYLCASSLQGATGANVLTFGAGSRLTVL.

In this sample, this clonotype turned up many times. This sequence joins TRBV20-1 and TRBJ2-5; no reliable D call. Germline CDR1 is DFQATT and CDR2 is SNEGSKA (reference sequence). The CDR3 runs to 13 residues. The germline V and J ends were trimmed by 5 bases and 4 bases, with 14 bases remaining between them. The CDR3 sequence is CSAYAEAGETQYF. CDR3 nucleotides: TGCAGTGCTTATGCTGAGGCAGGAGAGACCCAGTACTTC.

This chain joins TRBV20-1 and TRBJ2-6; D unresolved. Germline V gene lookup returns CDR1 DFQATT and CDR2 SNEGSKA (reference sequence). With 4 bases removed from V and 0 bases from J, the gap between germline ends came to 4 bases. The CDR3 has 13 amino acids. CDR3 in amino acids: CSATGSGANVLTF. Here the CDR3 DNA reads TGCAGTGCTACTGGCTCTGGGGCCAACGTCCTGACTTTC.

The gene calls are TRBV12-3 or TRBV12-4 and TRBJ2-1, with a weak D call TRBD1 (6 bases). The CDR3 length is 17 residues. V shed 6 bases and J shed 2 bases, with 20 bases lying between them. The CDR3 here is CASSSPSLGAAYNEQFF. As DNA, the CDR3 is TGTGCCAGCAGCTCTCCCAGTCTGGGGGCTGCCTACAATGAGCAGTTCTTC.

This chain joins TRBV10-3 and TRBJ1-2; D is ambiguous. Trimming pared 3 bases from V and 0 bases from J, leaving 2 bases between. CDR1 and CDR2 from the germline V gene are ENHRY and SYGVKD. The CDR3 is 12 amino acids. The CDR3 bases are TGTGCCATCAGTGATTCTAACTATGGCTACACCTTC. Translating it yields CAISDSNYGYTF.

This clonotype was counted at least ten times. The rearrangement joins TRBV7-2 to TRBJ2-3, with a tentative D call TRBD2 (6 bases). The germline V and J ends were trimmed by 7 bases and 0 bases, with 17 bases remaining between them. Looked up from germline, CDR1 is SGHTA and CDR2 is FQGNSA. The CDR3 is 16 residues long. CDR3 residues: CASNPPWDSSTDTQYF. The CDR3 bases are TGTGCCAGCAACCCACCCTGGGACTCTAGCACAGATACGCAGTATTTT.

The rearrangement joins TRBV5-1 to TRBJ2-3; D is possibly TRBD1 (6 bases). CDR3 size: 15 residues. Germline CDR1 SGHRS, CDR2 YFSETQ. The V end was cut by 1 base, the J end by 2 bases, with 11 bases between. The CDR3 DNA reads as TGCGCCAGCAGCTTGAGACAGGAACCCACAGATACGCAGTATTTT. Its protein product is CASSLRQEPTDTQYF.

The J gene is TRBJ2-2, the V gene TRBV7-3; D remains ambiguous. The V and J ends lost 5 bases and 4 bases respectively, with 8 bases between them. CDR1 is SGHTA, CDR2 FQGTGA, per germline. This CDR3 is built from 13 residues. The CDR3 DNA sequence: TGTGCCAGCAGCCCCCAGCCCACCGGGGAGCTGTTTTTT. Amino acids: CASSPQPTGELFF.